This T cell receptor (beta chain) was retrieved from a study of T-cell memory formation after mild COVID-19 (dated by TCRdb to about 2021). With respect to the entire study: Most TCR sequence clusters were specific to one of the two donors. The cohort was made up of two young adult volunteers, one female and one male, who were previously healthy. T-cell clones expanding and contracting after mild COVID-19 in a couple of donors were tracked by longitudinal TCRalpha and TCRbeta repertoire sequencing. Study-wide conclusions, independent of this receptor: The second-wave clones that peaked on day 37 were not confirmed to be SARS-CoV-2 specific. The detection of some responding clones in pre-infection memory suggests that pre-existing cross-reactive memory T cells joined the SARS-CoV-2 response. From day 15 to 85, contracting clones showed balanced CD4/CD8 phenotypes, whereas a second wave of clones that expanded from day 15 to 37 leaned towards CD4+. Contracting CD4+ clones were located mainly in the CM and EM memory subsets, whereas CD8+ clones were found to be enriched in EMRA. The study included only a couple of mild cases, and larger cohorts that include severe cases with pre-infection samples were judged to be necessary.

Reading the germline V gene gives CDR1 KGHDR and CDR2 SFDVKD. The CDR3 goes from the cysteine to the phenylalanine over 16 residues. The CDR3 DNA has 48 bases and is translated from base 1. Cut back by 1 base and 1 base, the V and J ends lie 9 bases apart. Concerning this clonotype itself: Its antigen is currently not known. No qualities accompany the bases; no much larger clone lies one base away.

Sequencer: Illumina NovaSeq 6000. Using 5'RACE with constant-segment primers, TCRalpha and TCRbeta cDNA libraries were constructed, with sample barcodes and unique molecular identifiers added in the process. RNA was extracted from every sample with Trizol reagent. Amplification of the libraries took two PCR steps, and the second step added a second sample barcode plus Illumina TruSeq adapters. Sequencing of the libraries was done on an Illumina NovaSeq, producing 2 x 150 bp paired-end reads. The study's processing was this. Reads were demultiplexed and collapsed into UMI-guided consensus sequences with migec v1.2.7. Using mixcr v2.1.11, UMI consensuses were aligned to TRA and TRB V and J templates and then assembled into clonotypes. Clonotypes were classified as expanded or contracted when called significant by both edgeR and NoisET, with noise models trained on biological replicates. edgeR calls used a false discovery rate-adjusted p below 0.01 and a log2 fold-change threshold of 1. As an exploratory analysis of dynamics, max-normalized trajectories of the 1000 most abundant clonotypes were examined with PCA combined with hierarchical clustering. The CD4 or CD8 phenotype of responding clones was assigned using the separately sequenced CD4+ and CD8+ repertoires. The public reads were run again by TCRdb, first through fastp at Q25 and then through MiXCR, and only productive beta chains were kept. A single entry per CDR3 protein holds the most common genes and DNA from its merged rows. TCRdb, rather than the study authors, made the V and J calls. This sample comprises 450,000 or so distinct CDR3 sequences, about 23% of them detected only once. The ten top clones hold approximately 12% of the sample.

PBMCs were isolated by Ficoll-Paque density gradient centrifugation. The chain is encoded by TRBV24-1 joined to TRBJ2-2, with the D gene not confidently named. The sample was PBMCs or a T cell subset sorted from them (not recorded which). The receptor comes from an adult woman who had mild COVID-19 (a few samples of this study predate the infection). The sample titles of this study are shuffled in the database, so cell type and time point are left out; the donor was told from shared clones. DNA sequence: TGTGCCACCAGTGATTTACGTGACAAGAACACCGGGGAGCTGTTTTTT. Translation gives CATSDLRDKNTGELFF.